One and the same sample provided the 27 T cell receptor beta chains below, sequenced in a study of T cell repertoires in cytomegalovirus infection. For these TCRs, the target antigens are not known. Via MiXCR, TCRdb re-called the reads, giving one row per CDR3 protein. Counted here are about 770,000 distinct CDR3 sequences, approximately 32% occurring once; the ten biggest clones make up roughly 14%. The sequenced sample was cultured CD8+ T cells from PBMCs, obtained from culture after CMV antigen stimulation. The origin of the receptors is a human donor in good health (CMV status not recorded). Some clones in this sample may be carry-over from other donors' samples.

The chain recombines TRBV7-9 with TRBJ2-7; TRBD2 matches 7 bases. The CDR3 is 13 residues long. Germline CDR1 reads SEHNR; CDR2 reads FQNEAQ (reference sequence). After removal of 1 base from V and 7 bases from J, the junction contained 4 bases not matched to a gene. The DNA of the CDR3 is TGTGCCAGCAGCTTAGGCGGGGGTAAAGAGCAGTACTTC. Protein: CASSLGGGKEQYF. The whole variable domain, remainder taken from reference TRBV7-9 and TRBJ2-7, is DTGVSQNPRHKITKRGQNVTFRCDPISEHNRLYWYRQTLGQGPEFLTYFQNEAQLEKSRLLSDRFSAERPKGSFSTLEIQRTEQGDSAMYLCASSLGGGKEQYFGPGTRLTVT.

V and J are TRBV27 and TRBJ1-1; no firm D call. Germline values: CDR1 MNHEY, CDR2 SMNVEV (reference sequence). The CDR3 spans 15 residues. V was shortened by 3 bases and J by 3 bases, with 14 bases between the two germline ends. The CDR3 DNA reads TGTGCCAGCAGTTTGGATACTACCCCCTACACTGAAGCTTTCTTT. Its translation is CASSLDTTPYTEAFF.

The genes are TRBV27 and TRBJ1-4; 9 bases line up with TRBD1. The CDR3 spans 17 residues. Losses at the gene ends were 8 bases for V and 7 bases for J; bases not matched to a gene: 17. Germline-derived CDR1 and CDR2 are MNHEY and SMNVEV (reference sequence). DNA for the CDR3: TGTGCCAGCTGGGGTTTGGGTCCGACAGGGGGGACTGAAAAACTGTTTTTT. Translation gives CASWGLGPTGGTEKLFF.

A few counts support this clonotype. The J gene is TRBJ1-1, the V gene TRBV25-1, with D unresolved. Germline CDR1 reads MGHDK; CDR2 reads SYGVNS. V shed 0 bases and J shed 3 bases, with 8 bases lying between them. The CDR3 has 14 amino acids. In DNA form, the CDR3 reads TGTGCCAGCAGTGAATATAGTACCTACACTGAAGCTTTCTTT. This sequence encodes CASSEYSTYTEAFF.

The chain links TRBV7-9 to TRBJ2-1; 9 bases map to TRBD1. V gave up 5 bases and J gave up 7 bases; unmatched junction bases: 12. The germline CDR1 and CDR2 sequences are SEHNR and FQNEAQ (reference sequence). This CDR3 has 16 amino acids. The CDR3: CASSAAVQGARNEQFF. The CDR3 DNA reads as TGTGCCAGCAGCGCGGCGGTACAGGGGGCGAGAAATGAGCAGTTCTTC.

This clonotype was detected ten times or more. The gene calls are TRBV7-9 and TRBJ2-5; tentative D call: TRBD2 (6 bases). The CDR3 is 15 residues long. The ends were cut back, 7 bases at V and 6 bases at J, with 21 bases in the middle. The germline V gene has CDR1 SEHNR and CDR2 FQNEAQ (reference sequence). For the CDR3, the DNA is TGTGCCAGCATCTCGCCAGGAGGGAGAGGCAAGACCCAGTACTTC. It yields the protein CASISPGGRGKTQYF.

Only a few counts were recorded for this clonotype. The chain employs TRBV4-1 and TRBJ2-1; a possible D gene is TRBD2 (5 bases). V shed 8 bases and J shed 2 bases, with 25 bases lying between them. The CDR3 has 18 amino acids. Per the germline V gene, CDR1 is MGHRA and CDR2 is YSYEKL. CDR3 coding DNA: TGCGCCAGCCAGGAGGACCCCCACCTGCTAAACCCCTACAATGAGCAGTTCTTC. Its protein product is CASQEDPHLLNPYNEQFF.

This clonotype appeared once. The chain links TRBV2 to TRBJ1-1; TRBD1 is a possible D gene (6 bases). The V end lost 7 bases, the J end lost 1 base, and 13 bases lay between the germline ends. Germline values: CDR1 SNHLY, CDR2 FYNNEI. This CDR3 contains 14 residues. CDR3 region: CASTGGGRNTEAFF. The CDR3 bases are TGTGCCAGCACCGGAGGGGGACGGAACACTGAAGCTTTCTTT.

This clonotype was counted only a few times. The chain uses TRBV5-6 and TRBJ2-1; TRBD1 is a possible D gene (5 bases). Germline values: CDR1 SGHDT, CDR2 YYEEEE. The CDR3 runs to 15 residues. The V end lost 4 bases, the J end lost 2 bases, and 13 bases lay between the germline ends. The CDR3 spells CASSHRFGAYNEQFF. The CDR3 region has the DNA TGTGCCAGCAGCCACAGGTTTGGGGCCTACAATGAGCAGTTCTTC.

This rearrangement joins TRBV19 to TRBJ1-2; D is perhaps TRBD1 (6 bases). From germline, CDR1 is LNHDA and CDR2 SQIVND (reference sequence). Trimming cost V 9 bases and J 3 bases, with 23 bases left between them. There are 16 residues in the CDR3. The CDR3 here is CASQGGGSLFHYGYTF. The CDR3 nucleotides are TGTGCCAGCCAGGGAGGGGGATCCCTATTTCACTATGGCTACACCTTC.

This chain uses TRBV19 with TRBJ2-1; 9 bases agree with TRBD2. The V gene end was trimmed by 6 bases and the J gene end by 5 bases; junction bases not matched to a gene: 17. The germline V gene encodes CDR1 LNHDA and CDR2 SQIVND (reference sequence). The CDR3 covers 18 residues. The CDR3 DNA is TGTGCCAGTAGCCTGGGGGCCCTTCTAGCGGGGAAGAACAATGAGCAGTTCTTC. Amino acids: CASSLGALLAGKNNEQFF.

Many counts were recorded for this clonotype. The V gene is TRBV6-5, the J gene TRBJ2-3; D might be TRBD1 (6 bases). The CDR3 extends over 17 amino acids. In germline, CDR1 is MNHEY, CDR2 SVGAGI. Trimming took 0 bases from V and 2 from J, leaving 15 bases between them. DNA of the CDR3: TGTGCCAGCAGTTACTCGTTTCCGGACAGATCCACAGATACGCAGTATTTT. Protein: CASSYSFPDRSTDTQYF.

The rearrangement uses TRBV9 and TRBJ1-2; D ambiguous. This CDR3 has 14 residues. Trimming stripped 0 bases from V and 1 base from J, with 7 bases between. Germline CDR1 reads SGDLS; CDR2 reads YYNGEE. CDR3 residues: CASSVEPDNYGYTF. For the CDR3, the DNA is TGTGCCAGCAGCGTAGAGCCGGATAACTATGGCTACACCTTC. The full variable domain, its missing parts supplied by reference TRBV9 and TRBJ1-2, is DSGVTQTPKHLITATGQRVTLRCSPRSGDLSVYWYQQSLDQGLQFLIQYYNGEERAKGNILERFSAQQFPDLHSELNLSSLELGDSALYFCASSVEPDNYGYTFGSGTRLTVV.

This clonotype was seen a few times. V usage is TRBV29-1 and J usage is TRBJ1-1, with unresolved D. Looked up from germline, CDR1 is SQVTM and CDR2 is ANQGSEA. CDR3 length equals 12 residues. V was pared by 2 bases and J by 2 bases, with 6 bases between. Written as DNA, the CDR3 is TGCAGCGTTGAACCCCCCAACACTGAAGCTTTCTTT. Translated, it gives CSVEPPNTEAFF.

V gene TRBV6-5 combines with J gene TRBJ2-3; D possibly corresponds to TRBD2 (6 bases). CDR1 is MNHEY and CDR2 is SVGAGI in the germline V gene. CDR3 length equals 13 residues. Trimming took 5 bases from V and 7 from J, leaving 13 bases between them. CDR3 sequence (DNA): TGTGCCAGCAGTCCCGGGGGAGGTTATACGCAGTATTTT. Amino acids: CASSPGGGYTQYF.

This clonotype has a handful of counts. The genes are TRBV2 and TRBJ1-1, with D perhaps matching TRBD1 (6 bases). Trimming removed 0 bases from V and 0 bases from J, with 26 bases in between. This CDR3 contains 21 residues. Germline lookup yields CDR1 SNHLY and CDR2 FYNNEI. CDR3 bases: TGTGCCAGCAGTGAAGCGGGGCGTACAGGGCCCTTAGTCTTCATGAACACTGAAGCTTTCTTT. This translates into CASSEAGRTGPLVFMNTEAFF.

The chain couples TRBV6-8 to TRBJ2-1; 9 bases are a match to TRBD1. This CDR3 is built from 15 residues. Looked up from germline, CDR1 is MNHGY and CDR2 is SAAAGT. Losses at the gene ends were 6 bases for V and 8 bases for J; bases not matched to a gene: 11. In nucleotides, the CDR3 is TGTGCCAGCAGCCAGGTTTTTGGACAGGGGTATGAGCAGTTCTTC. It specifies CASSQVFGQGYEQFF.

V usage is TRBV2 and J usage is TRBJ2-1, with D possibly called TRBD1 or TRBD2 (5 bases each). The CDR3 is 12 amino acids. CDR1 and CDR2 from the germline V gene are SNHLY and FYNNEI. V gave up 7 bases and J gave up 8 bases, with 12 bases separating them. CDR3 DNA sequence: TGTGCCAGCATTGGGGGAATTTATGAGCAGTTCTTC. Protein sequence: CASIGGIYEQFF.

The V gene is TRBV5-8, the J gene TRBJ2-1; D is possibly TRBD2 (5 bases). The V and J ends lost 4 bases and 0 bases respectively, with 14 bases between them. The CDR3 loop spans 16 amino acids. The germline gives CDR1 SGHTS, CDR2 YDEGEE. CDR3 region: CASSPLGRPSYNEQFF. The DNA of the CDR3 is TGTGCCAGCAGCCCCCTGGGGAGACCCTCCTACAATGAGCAGTTCTTC.

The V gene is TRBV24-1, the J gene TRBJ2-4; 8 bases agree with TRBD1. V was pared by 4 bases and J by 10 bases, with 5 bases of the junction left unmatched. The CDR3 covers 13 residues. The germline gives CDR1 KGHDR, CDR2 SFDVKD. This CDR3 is CATSEYGQGIQYF. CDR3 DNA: TGTGCCACCAGTGAATACGGACAGGGAATTCAGTACTTC.

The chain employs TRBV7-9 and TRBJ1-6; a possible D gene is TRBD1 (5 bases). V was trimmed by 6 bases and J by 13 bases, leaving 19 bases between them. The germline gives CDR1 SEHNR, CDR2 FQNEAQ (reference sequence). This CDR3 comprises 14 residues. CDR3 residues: CASRFGGVYAPLHF. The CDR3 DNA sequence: TGTGCCAGCAGGTTTGGGGGGGTTTATGCTCCCCTCCACTTT. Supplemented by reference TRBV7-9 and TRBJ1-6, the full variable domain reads DTGVSQNPRHKITKRGQNVTFRCDPISEHNRLYWYRQTLGQGPEFLTYFQNEAQLEKSRLLSDRFSAERPKGSFSTLEIQRTEQGDSAMYLCASRFGGVYAPLHFGNGTRLTVT.

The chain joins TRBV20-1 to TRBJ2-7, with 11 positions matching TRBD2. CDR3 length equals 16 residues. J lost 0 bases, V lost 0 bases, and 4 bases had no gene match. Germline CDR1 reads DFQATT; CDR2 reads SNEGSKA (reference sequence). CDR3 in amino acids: CSARDASGGRSYEQYV. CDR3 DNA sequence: TGCAGTGCTAGAGACGCTAGCGGGGGGCGCTCCTACGAGCAGTACGTC.

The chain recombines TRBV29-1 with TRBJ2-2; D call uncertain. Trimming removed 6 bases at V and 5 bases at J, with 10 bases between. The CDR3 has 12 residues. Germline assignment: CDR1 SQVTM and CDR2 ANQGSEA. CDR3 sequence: CSVFVGTGELFF. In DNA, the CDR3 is TGCAGCGTATTTGTCGGAACCGGGGAGCTGTTTTTT.

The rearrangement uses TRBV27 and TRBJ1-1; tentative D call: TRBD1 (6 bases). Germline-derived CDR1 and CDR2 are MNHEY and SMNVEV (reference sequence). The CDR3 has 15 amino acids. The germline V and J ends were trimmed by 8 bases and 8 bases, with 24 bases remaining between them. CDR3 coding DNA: TGTGCCAGCGCACCCGGGACAAGGCGGCCCCCCGAAGCTTTCTTT. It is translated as CASAPGTRRPPEAFF.

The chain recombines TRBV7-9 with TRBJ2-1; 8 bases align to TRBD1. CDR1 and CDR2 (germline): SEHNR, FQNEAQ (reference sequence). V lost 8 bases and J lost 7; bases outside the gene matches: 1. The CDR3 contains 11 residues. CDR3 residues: CASDRGNEQFF. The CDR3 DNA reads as TGTGCCAGCGACAGGGGTAATGAGCAGTTCTTC.

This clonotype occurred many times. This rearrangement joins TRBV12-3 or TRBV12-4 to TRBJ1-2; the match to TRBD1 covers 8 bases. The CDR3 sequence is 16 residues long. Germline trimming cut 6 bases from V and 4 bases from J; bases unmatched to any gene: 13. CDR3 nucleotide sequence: TGTGCCAGCAGCCTGACGGTTTTACAGGGGGGCTATGGCTACACCTTC. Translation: CASSLTVLQGGYGYTF.

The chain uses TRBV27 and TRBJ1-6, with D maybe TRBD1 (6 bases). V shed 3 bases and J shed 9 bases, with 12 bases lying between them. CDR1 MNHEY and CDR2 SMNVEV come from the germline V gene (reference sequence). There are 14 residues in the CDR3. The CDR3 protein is CASSLQGWGSPLHF. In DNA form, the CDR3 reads TGTGCCAGCAGTTTGCAGGGGTGGGGTTCACCCCTCCACTTT.